The 28 T cell receptor beta chains given below trace back to one sample, sequenced in a study of blood T cell repertoires in COVID-19 (dated by TCRdb to the early 2020s). Library generation was performed with the immunoSEQ multiplex PCR assay. As stored in TCRdb, this immuneACCESS dataset retains in-frame rearrangements with V and J assigned. A fraction of the clones does not appear; measured against another copy, unresolved V genes explain less than half of the discrepancy, and the remainder lacks a known reason. Within this sample are more than 45,000 clones, with about 90% of them counted one time only. The ten largest clones add up to under 8.5% of the sample. Sample: peripheral blood. The receptors originated from a man between 65 and 85 years old with active COVID-19.

The chain joins TRBV6-2 or TRBV6-3 to TRBJ2-3; 7 bases agree with TRBD1. The J segment lost 5 bases and the V segment lost 0 bases, leaving 5 bases of the junction unmatched. The CDR3 consists of 15 residues. The V gene's germline CDR1 is MNHEY and CDR2 SVGEGT. DNA of the CDR3: TGTGCCAGCAGTTACTCGGGAAGGGGGCGAGATACGCAGTATTTT. Protein sequence: CASSYSGRGRDTQYF.

This chain links TRBV27 with TRBJ1-2; D is perhaps TRBD1 (6 bases). The CDR3 covers 14 residues. Germline-derived CDR1 and CDR2 are MNHEY and SMNVEV (reference sequence). V dropped 6 bases and J dropped 0 bases, with 11 bases sitting between them. CDR3 sequence: CASRRQDSNYGYTF. The CDR3 nucleotides read TGTGCCAGCAGACGACAGGATTCTAACTATGGCTACACCTTC.

The V gene is TRBV5-4, the J gene TRBJ2-3; D not resolved. CDR1 and CDR2 (germline): SGHNT, YYREEE (reference sequence). The CDR3 has 15 residues. Trimming left V 5 bases short and J 0 bases short, with 13 bases between. CDR3 DNA sequence: TGTGCCAGCAGGACACAATTTTCTAGCACAGATACGCAGTATTTT. Protein: CASRTQFSSTDTQYF.

The chain links TRBV10-3 to TRBJ2-3; D gene ambiguous. V lost 3 bases and J 0 bases, leaving 10 bases between the germline ends. Per germline, CDR1 ENHRY and CDR2 SYGVKD. This CDR3 has 15 amino acids. CDR3 amino acids: CAISESKTSTDTQYF. DNA for the CDR3: TGTGCCATCAGTGAATCCAAAACTAGCACAGATACGCAGTATTTT.

This clone was seen only once. The rearrangement links TRBV5-1 to TRBJ2-1; TRBD1 might be the D (6 bases). CDR3 length: 16 amino acids. Trimming removed 4 bases at V and 8 bases at J, with 22 bases between. Germline CDR1 and CDR2: SGHRS and YFSETQ. CDR3 sequence (DNA): TGCGCCAGCAGCCGCCCGTGGCAGGGGTACAACCATGAGCAGTTCTTC. Its translation is CASSRPWQGYNHEQFF.

The chain couples TRBV6-5 to TRBJ2-7; 7 bases map to TRBD2. CDR1 MNHEY and CDR2 SVGAGI come from the germline V gene. The CDR3 loop spans 15 amino acids. V lost 0 bases and J lost 3; bases outside the gene matches: 5. Here the CDR3 reads CASSYSQAGIYEQYF. For the CDR3, the DNA is TGTGCCAGCAGTTACTCTCAAGCGGGAATCTACGAGCAGTACTTC.

This clone was counted between two and nine times. The rearrangement links TRBV10-2 to TRBJ1-2, with 8 bases fitting TRBD1. With V trimmed by 7 bases and J by 6 bases, 7 bases remained unmatched. This CDR3 is 13 amino acids long. CDR1 is WSHSY and CDR2 is SAAADI in the germline V gene. The CDR3 protein is CASKEGQVDGYTF. In DNA form, the CDR3 reads TGCGCCAGCAAAGAGGGACAGGTGGATGGCTACACCTTC.

The chain couples TRBV5-4 to TRBJ2-5; the match to TRBD2 covers 9 bases. CDR1 and CDR2 from the germline V gene are SGHNT and YYREEE (reference sequence). The V gene end was trimmed by 2 bases and the J gene end by 1 base; junction bases not matched to a gene: 3. The CDR3 runs 15 residues. The CDR3 region has the DNA TGTGCCAGCAGCTTCAGCGGGGGGTCCCAAGAGACCCAGTACTTC. This translates into CASSFSGGSQETQYF.

DNA for the CDR3: TGTGCCAGCAGCCCCCGTCCGGTAGCAACTAATGAAAAACTGTTTTTT. Its translation: CASSPRPVATNEKLFF. The V gene is TRBV9, the J gene TRBJ1-4; D call uncertain. CDR1 is SGDLS, CDR2 YYNGEE, per germline. Between the trimmed V and J ends, which lost 4 bases and 0 bases, there was a span of 13 bases. CDR3 size: 16 residues.

There are a few counts of this clone. This chain joins TRBV6-6 and TRBJ1-1, with TRBD1 as a possible D gene (6 bases). The V gene's germline CDR1 is MNHNY and CDR2 SVGAGI (reference sequence). The CDR3 consists of 13 residues. Deletions cut 2 bases from V and 5 bases from J, with 9 bases between. Here the CDR3 DNA reads TGTGCCAGCAGTTACGAGGGGGTAACTGAAGCTTTCTTT. Encoded protein: CASSYEGVTEAFF.

The chain uses TRBV5-4 and TRBJ2-5; 7 bases fit TRBD1. The germline CDR1 and CDR2 sequences are SGHNT and YYREEE (reference sequence). With 4 bases clipped from V and 4 bases from J, the junction kept 10 bases outside the gene matches. There are 15 residues in the CDR3. The CDR3 here is CASSLFSTGPETQYF. CDR3 coding DNA: TGTGCCAGCAGCCTCTTCTCGACAGGGCCAGAGACCCAGTACTTC.

The V and J genes are TRBV6-2 or TRBV6-3 and TRBJ1-1, with a weak D call TRBD1 (6 bases). CDR1 is MNHEY, CDR2 SVGEGT, per germline. Trimming pared 3 bases from V and 7 bases from J, leaving 12 bases between. The CDR3 has 13 amino acids. The CDR3 loop is CASSYPTGLEAFF. The CDR3 nucleotides are TGTGCCAGCAGTTATCCGACAGGACTTGAAGCTTTCTTT.

This clone was observed a few times. Here the CDR3 reads CASSKAYQGAYEQYF. The DNA for the CDR3 is TGTGCCAGCAGCAAAGCCTATCAGGGGGCCTACGAGCAGTACTTC. J is TRBJ2-7 and V is TRBV21-1; the table's D gene call, TRBD1, was not cross checked with the DNA. TRBV21-1 is termed a pseudogene. The CDR3 extends over 15 amino acids.

CDR3 residues: CASRGDRAVDTQYF. The CDR3 DNA follows: TGTGCCAGTAGGGGGGACAGGGCGGTAGATACGCAGTATTTT. The chain is built from TRBV19 and TRBJ2-3; 9 nucleotides align to TRBD1. V lost 6 bases, J lost 5 bases, and 6 bases stayed unmatched. Germline V gene sequence: CDR1 LNHDA, CDR2 SQIVND (reference sequence). This CDR3 contains 14 residues.

The CDR3 coding sequence is TGTGCCAGCAGACGGGGGTCGGGCACCGGGGAGCTGTTTTTT. Protein sequence: CASRRGSGTGELFF. V usage is TRBV6-4 and J usage is TRBJ2-2; a weak D match, TRBD2 (6 bases). V gave up 6 bases and J gave up 4 bases, with 12 bases separating them. CDR1 is MRHNA and CDR2 is SNTAGT in the germline V gene. The CDR3 spans 14 residues.

The CDR3 loop reads CASSAGVSTNEKLFF. The CDR3 coding sequence is TGTGCCAGCAGCGCCGGGGTGTCGACTAATGAAAAACTGTTTTTT. The chain couples TRBV7-9 to TRBJ1-4; D uncertain. Trimming cost V 5 bases and J 2 bases, with 12 bases left between them. Germline V gives CDR1 SEHNR, CDR2 FQNEAQ (reference sequence). The CDR3 totals 15 residues. The variable domain in full, with the rest retrieved from reference TRBV7-9 and TRBJ1-4, is DTGVSQNPRHKITKRGQNVTFRCDPISEHNRLYWYRQTLGQGPEFLTYFQNEAQLEKSRLLSDRFSAERPKGSFSTLEIQRTEQGDSAMYLCASSAGVSTNEKLFFGSGTQLSVL.

The CDR3 loop reads CASSPRDSSYNEQFF. The CDR3 bases are TGTGCCAGCAGTCCCCGGGACAGCTCCTACAATGAGCAGTTCTTC. The genes are TRBV6-5 and TRBJ2-1; 7 positions agree with TRBD1. With 5 bases clipped from V and 0 bases from J, the junction kept 4 bases outside the gene matches. Germline-derived CDR1 and CDR2 are MNHEY and SVGAGI. The CDR3 consists of 15 residues.

The chain couples TRBV7-9 to TRBJ1-4; D unresolved. Germline V lookup: CDR1 SEHNR, CDR2 FQNEAQ (reference sequence). The CDR3 extends over 14 amino acids. Trimming took 5 bases from V and 3 from J, leaving 10 bases between them. The CDR3 reads CASSGGRANEKLFF. The CDR3 DNA reads TGTGCCAGCAGCGGAGGACGGGCTAATGAAAAACTGTTTTTT.

The chain combines TRBV6-4 with TRBJ2-2; maybe TRBD1 (6 bases). Germline loops: CDR1 MRHNA, CDR2 SNTAGT. The V end was cut by 7 bases, the J end by 6 bases, with 18 bases between. The CDR3 runs 15 residues. The CDR3 reads CASTSEQGVAGELFF. The CDR3 coding sequence is TGTGCCAGCACCTCAGAACAGGGAGTGGCCGGGGAGCTGTTTTTT.

CDR3 sequence (DNA): TGTGCCAGCAGTGGAGGGTACGAGCAGTACTTC. As protein: CASSGGYEQYF. The chain combines TRBV25-1 with TRBJ2-7, with D perhaps matching TRBD2 (5 bases). V was trimmed by 4 bases and J by 4 bases, leaving 5 bases between them. Germline V gives CDR1 MGHDK, CDR2 SYGVNS. The CDR3 is 11 amino acids.

This chain uses TRBV18 with TRBJ1-1; 10 bases match TRBD1. Germline V gives CDR1 KGHSH, CDR2 LQKENI. The length of the CDR3 is 18 residues. V was clipped by 4 bases and J by 1 base; unmatched bases: 12. Here the CDR3 reads CASSQLTGTGVPNTEAFF. CDR3 nucleotide sequence: TGTGCCAGCTCACAGCTAACCGGGACAGGGGTCCCGAACACTGAAGCTTTCTTT.

The J gene is TRBJ1-2, the V gene TRBV19; TRBD1 aligns across 8 bases. V lost 5 bases and J lost 2; bases outside the gene matches: 4. From germline, CDR1 is LNHDA and CDR2 SQIVND (reference sequence). The CDR3 extends over 14 amino acids. In DNA, the CDR3 is TGTGCCAGTAGTCCGACAGGGGAGAACTATGGCTACACCTTC. Translation gives CASSPTGENYGYTF.

This rearrangement joins TRBV6-5 to TRBJ1-1, with 9 nucleotides matching TRBD1. V dropped 6 bases and J dropped 1; count of bases not matched to a gene: 3. The CDR3 spans 14 residues. The germline gives CDR1 MNHEY, CDR2 SVGAGI. As DNA, the CDR3 is TGTGCCAGCAGGGGACAGGGCTGGAACACTGAAGCTTTCTTT. Amino acids: CASRGQGWNTEAFF.

The chain uses TRBV11-2 and TRBJ2-5, with TRBD2 identical over 10 bases. CDR3 length: 16 residues. Germline V gene sequence: CDR1 SGHAT, CDR2 FQNNGV. V shed 4 bases and J 2 bases; nucleotides not matched to a gene: 7. CDR3 sequence: CASSSNSGGFQETQYF. CDR3 DNA: TGTGCCAGCAGCTCGAATAGCGGGGGGTTTCAAGAGACCCAGTACTTC. The variable domain in full, completed from reference TRBV11-2 and TRBJ2-5, reads EAGVAQSPRYKIIEKRQSVAFWCNPISGHATLYWYQQILGQGPKLLIQFQNNGVVDDSQLPKDRFSAERLKGVDSTLKIQPAKLEDSAVYLCASSSNSGGFQETQYFGPGTRLLVL.

This clone was observed a few times. The genes are TRBV4-1 and TRBJ1-5; D is unclear. From germline, CDR1 is MGHRA and CDR2 YSYEKL. CDR3 length equals 14 residues. Trimming stripped 1 base from V and 3 bases from J, with 7 bases between. CDR3: CASSQVRDNQPQHF. CDR3 nucleotides: TGCGCCAGCAGCCAAGTTCGCGACAATCAGCCCCAGCATTTT.

In this sample, this clone turned up a few times. This chain connects TRBV7-2 to TRBJ2-3; possibly TRBD2 for D (6 bases). Trimming pared 5 bases from V and 4 bases from J, leaving 16 bases between. Germline loops: CDR1 SGHTA, CDR2 FQGNSA. There are 15 residues in the CDR3. CDR3 sequence reads: CASSPLGGTSDTQYF. The CDR3, as DNA: TGTGCCAGCAGCCCCCTGGGGGGAACATCAGATACGCAGTATTTT.

The chain combines TRBV7-3 with TRBJ2-5; perhaps TRBD2 as D (6 bases). The CDR3 totals 13 residues. Trimming shortened V by 5 bases and J by 2 bases, and 9 bases separated the two germline ends. Germline-derived CDR1 and CDR2 are SGHTA and FQGTGA. In DNA form, the CDR3 reads TGTGCCAGCAGCCCTGGACTACAAGAGACCCAGTACTTC. Translating gives CASSPGLQETQYF.

The chain has TRBV19 and TRBJ1-1, with TRBD1 identical over 10 bases. Losses at the gene ends were 5 bases for V and 5 bases for J; bases not matched to a gene: 14. The CDR3 runs 17 residues. Germline V lookup: CDR1 LNHDA, CDR2 SQIVND (reference sequence). This chain's CDR3 is CASSDPGDRGGVTEAFF. In nucleotides, the CDR3 is TGTGCCAGTAGTGACCCCGGGGACAGGGGCGGTGTTACTGAAGCTTTCTTT.